This T cell receptor beta chain is from a study of OX40 agonist ivuxolimab in advanced cancers. Background on the study: Every patient in dose escalation had hepatocellular carcinoma, melanoma, renal cell or head and neck cancer. People who had prior anti-PD-1, anti-PD-L1 or anti-CTLA-4 therapy could take part, and about 37% had some.

The CDR3 is 15 amino acids. The germline V and J ends were trimmed by 3 bases and 0 bases, with 9 bases remaining between them. Looked up from germline, CDR1 is MDHEN and CDR2 is SYDVKM. Libraries were prepared by immunoSEQ multiplex PCR; TCRdb keeps only in-frame clonotypes and omits some of them. Of some 150,000 clones listed, roughly nine tenths are singletons. Study findings and constraints: The mean number of expanded clones was higher in CD8+ T cells than in CD4+.

Remarks on this clone: Its antigen is not identified.

J is TRBJ1-3 and V is TRBV28; the D is unclear. Specimen: CD4+ or CD8+ T cells sorted from blood, collected in a trial of the OX40 agonist ivuxolimab. The TCR was taken from an adult with an advanced solid tumor such as melanoma, head and neck, liver or kidney cancer. The CDR3 nucleotides read TGTGCCAGCAGTTTCTCTCTCAGCTCTGGAAACACCATATATTTT. Encoded protein: CASSFSLSSGNTIYF.